This T cell receptor beta chain came from a study of cytotoxic CD8 clonotypes in ibrutinib-treated CLL. Study-level information: The study included around twelve relapsed/refractory and roughly 15 treatment-naive patients; roughly 17 had IGHV unmutated disease. Partial response occurred in roughly 24 patients and complete response in 2; at median about 6 years, around 14 remained remitted and roughly twelve progressed.

Trimming took 6 bases from V and 1 from J, leaving 12 bases between them. This CDR3 comprises 14 residues. Germline V gene sequence: CDR1 SNHLY, CDR2 FYNNEI. The method was immunoSEQ multiplex PCR; TCRdb's version includes in-frame clones alone and lacks a portion of them. The sample contains 90,000 to 100,000 clones, around 80% of which appear only once. The sequences come from PBMCs, collected after 12 months of ibrutinib treatment. The rearrangement joins TRBV2 to TRBJ1-1; D is uncertain. The receptor's source is a human donor with chronic lymphocytic leukemia. The CDR3 nucleotides read TGTGCCAGCAGGGTTACTAATGCGAACACTGAAGCTTTCTTT. Translated, it gives CASRVTNANTEAFF.